This T cell receptor (beta chain) was sequenced during a study of blood T cell repertoires in COVID-19. Participants had their cohort set by participant-reported clinical history. This CDR3 comprises 14 residues. Germline CDR1 SNHLY, CDR2 FYNNEI. V was trimmed by 7 bases and J by 1 base, leaving 11 bases between them. Some clones are missing from TCRdb's copy, which holds only in-frame ones; the method was immunoSEQ multiplex PCR. This sample has around 210,000 clones, with more than 80% found just once. The sequencing sample was made of PBMCs or T cells enriched from blood (not recorded which). The chain joins TRBV2 to TRBJ1-3; D gene unclear. The TCR originated in a woman under 30 who had recovered from COVID-19. CDR3 sequence reads: CASTARYSGNTIYF. The CDR3 DNA sequence: TGTGCCAGCACGGCTAGATATTCTGGAAACACCATATATTTT.